These 8 T cell receptor beta chains originate from one sample sequenced in a study of tumor and adjacent non-tumor tissue in lung cancer. A modified ARM-PCR protocol with three rounds of nested PCR amplified TCRbeta. In TCRdb, the multiplex PCR reads were re-called with MiXCR into one record per CDR3 protein. The sample shows about 100,000 distinct CDR3 sequences, 60% to 80% of them seen only once. This sample's RNA came from whole unsorted tissue. More than 3 cm separated this lung sample from the edge of the tumor. Sequencing was done on a sample of distant non-tumor lung tissue. The receptors stem from a young man with non-small cell lung cancer.

A note on this clonotype: Mismatch with germline at one junction end may stem from a read error. The chain's CDR3 is CASSQVFGLASPRDMQYF. The CDR3 nucleotides are TGCGCCAGCAGCCAAGTCTTCGGACTAGCATCCCCCCGGGATATGCAGTATTTT. The chain joins TRBV4-1 to TRBJ2-3, with TRBD2 matching over 8 bases. The CDR3 runs 18 residues. Germline CDR1 and CDR2: MGHRA and YSYEKL.

The chain joins TRBV7-9 to TRBJ1-5, with TRBD1 as a possible D gene (5 bases). The CDR3 consists of 14 residues. Germline V gene sequence: CDR1 SEHNR, CDR2 FQNEAQ (reference sequence). V dropped 1 base and J dropped 2 bases, with 6 bases sitting between them. The CDR3 is CASSLEGRNQPQHF. DNA of the CDR3: TGTGCCAGCAGCTTAGAGGGGCGCAATCAGCCCCAGCATTTT.

As to this clonotype: Given a much more abundant clone one base away, this may be a read error. This chain uses TRBV4-1 with TRBJ1-2; D is unclear. Germline CDR1 and CDR2: MGHRA and YSYEKL. This CDR3 has 15 residues. This CDR3 is CASSQDEGNLYAYTF. CDR3 sequence (DNA): TGCGCCAGCAGCCAAGATGAGGGTAACCTCTATGCCTACACCTTC.

Turning to this clonotype: Relative to the germline gene, one junction end is altered; a read error may explain this. The gene calls are TRBV11-1 and TRBJ2-4, with D possibly TRBD1 on 5 matching bases. This CDR3 comprises 16 residues. CDR1 is SGHAT, CDR2 FQDESV, per germline (reference sequence). The CDR3 DNA sequence: TGTGCCAGCACCCACCCGGGCAGGGCGACCAAAAACATTCAATACTTC. This encodes CASTHPGRATKNIQYF. Together with reference TRBV11-1 and TRBJ2-4, the CDR3 gives the full variable domain: EAEVAQSPRYKITEKSQAVAFWCDPISGHATLYWYRQILGQGPELLVQFQDESVVDDSQLPKDRFSAERLKGVDSTLKIQPAELGDSAMYLCASTHPGRATKNIQYFGAGTRLSVL.

This sequence joins TRBV5-1 and TRBJ2-5; 8 bases fit TRBD1. V gave up 6 bases and J gave up 2 bases; unmatched junction bases: 6. The CDR3 runs 14 residues. Germline V gene lookup returns CDR1 SGHRS and CDR2 YFSETQ. DNA of the CDR3: TGCGCCAGCATGGACAGGGAAACTCAAGAGACCCAGTACTTC. Residues: CASMDRETQETQYF.

This clonotype was recorded a few times. This clone may be a read error of a much larger clone one base away. This rearrangement joins TRBV12-3 or TRBV12-4 to TRBJ2-5; the D call may be TRBD1 or TRBD2 (7 bases each). This CDR3 comprises 14 residues. The V gene lost 3 bases and the J gene lost 8 bases, with 16 bases spanning the gap. This chain's CDR3 is CASSFFQGGDTQYF. In nucleotides, the CDR3 is TGTGCCAGCAGTTTTTTTCAGGGGGGGGATACCCAGTACTTC.

This clonotype was recorded at least ten times. The chain couples TRBV24-1 to TRBJ2-5; 11 bases agree with TRBD1. Losses at the gene ends were 4 bases for V and 2 bases for J; bases not matched to a gene: 8. CDR1 and CDR2 from the germline V gene are KGHDR and SFDVKD. The CDR3 contains 17 residues. The CDR3 coding sequence is TGTGCCACCAGTGACCCGTTGGACAGGGGGCTTCAAGAGACCCAGTACTTC. Translating it yields CATSDPLDRGLQETQYF.

This sequence joins TRBV5-1 and TRBJ2-2, with 8 bases lining up with TRBD1. Germline V gene sequence: CDR1 SGHRS, CDR2 YFSETQ. With 5 bases clipped from V and 2 bases from J, the junction kept 5 bases outside the gene matches. This CDR3 is built from 15 residues. The CDR3 loop reads CASRFGTGNTGELFF. The DNA for the CDR3 is TGCGCCAGCAGGTTCGGGACAGGCAACACCGGGGAGCTGTTTTTT.